What follows describes a single TCR beta chain. Its antigen is unknown. No much larger clonotype is one base removed from it; base qualities were not supplied. The sample originates from a study of T cell responses to AZD1222 COVID-19 vaccine (dated by TCRdb to 2020 to 2023). About the investigation overall: AZD1222 recipients given second doses at about 4 weeks or at about 12 weeks were pooled, since spike-specific TCR depth and breadth were not found to differ between the two schedules. Trial participants were enrolled by age into subgroups of 18-55, 56-69 and 70-plus years, and approximately 150, 30 and 60 TCR-sequenced participants, respectively, were included in these subgroups. TCR sequencing was performed for roughly 250 trial participants, of whom around 200 were given two doses of AZD1222 and 26 were given two doses of MenACWY control vaccine. Overall results and qualifications from the work: After two AZD1222 doses, spike-specific TCR breadth and depth were significantly higher than at day 0 and than in MenACWY recipients. CD4 TCRs associated with the vaccine covered the entire spike protein, and the dominant responses were in regions 160-218 and 743-854. Conclusions about previously exposed vaccinees are limited, since just five to seven AZD1222 recipients were seropositive for SARS-CoV-2 at baseline. Participants were mostly white British, with more females than males. The authors suggested clonal diversity may have been underestimated. The 56-69-year group was small, and its depth increase did not reach significance, likely because of low power. Epitopes outside the regions mutated in the B.1.351 and B.1.1.7 variants were reportedly recognized by nearly half of the unique spike-specific TCRs. Because no samples from the day 14 peak response were available, repertoires could be characterized only after the peak T cell response.

The CDR3 regions of human TCRbeta chains were analyzed by immunosequencing. Per the original workflow: TCRs in the repertoires were matched against a reference library of SARS-CoV-2-specific TCRs that had been generated with the MIRA antigen-specificity platform. Breadth was defined as the fraction of unique TCRs that were SARS-CoV-2-associated, and depth was defined as the fraction of total T cells that were SARS-CoV-2-associated. Using the MIRA data, every spike-specific TCR was mapped to the spike region that the TCR reacted to and assigned to either a CD4 or a CD8 class. Log10-transformed breadth and depth values were compared by one-way ANOVA with Sidak's multiple comparisons tests. TCRdb retrieved this table from immuneACCESS and kept in-frame rearrangements only. Not all clones are present; in checked studies, unresolved V genes account for under half, and no reason is known for the remainder. From that table come the V and J calls and clone size; the DNA was used to work out D and trimming. In all, the sample holds 90,000 to 100,000 clones, and roughly 91% of those were seen once. In total, the top ten clones hold 7.5% of the sample.

The CDR3 starts with the cysteine, ends with the phenylalanine, and has 12 residues. CDR3 DNA only is kept here, 36 bases in frame from base 1. V sheds 2 bases and J sheds 4 bases, leaving 3 bases between their ends. The label giving this sample's time point can be read as: baseline before first vaccination. Vaccinee samples were obtained from the UK trials COV001 and COV002, which included a single-blind randomized controlled phase 2/3 trial of AZD1222 (ChAdOx1 nCoV-19) in healthy adults. Trial participant PBMC samples were collected at day 0 and day 28 after the second dose for TCRbeta chain sequencing.

The sequence links TRBV12-3 or TRBV12-4 to TRBJ1-3; no D gene is confidently identified. The TCR originated in an adult in good health. Material: peripheral blood, obtained on day 0 of AZD1222 vaccination. The nucleotides are TGTGCCAGCAGTTTATCCGGAAACACCATATATTTT. This sequence encodes CASSLSGNTIYF.